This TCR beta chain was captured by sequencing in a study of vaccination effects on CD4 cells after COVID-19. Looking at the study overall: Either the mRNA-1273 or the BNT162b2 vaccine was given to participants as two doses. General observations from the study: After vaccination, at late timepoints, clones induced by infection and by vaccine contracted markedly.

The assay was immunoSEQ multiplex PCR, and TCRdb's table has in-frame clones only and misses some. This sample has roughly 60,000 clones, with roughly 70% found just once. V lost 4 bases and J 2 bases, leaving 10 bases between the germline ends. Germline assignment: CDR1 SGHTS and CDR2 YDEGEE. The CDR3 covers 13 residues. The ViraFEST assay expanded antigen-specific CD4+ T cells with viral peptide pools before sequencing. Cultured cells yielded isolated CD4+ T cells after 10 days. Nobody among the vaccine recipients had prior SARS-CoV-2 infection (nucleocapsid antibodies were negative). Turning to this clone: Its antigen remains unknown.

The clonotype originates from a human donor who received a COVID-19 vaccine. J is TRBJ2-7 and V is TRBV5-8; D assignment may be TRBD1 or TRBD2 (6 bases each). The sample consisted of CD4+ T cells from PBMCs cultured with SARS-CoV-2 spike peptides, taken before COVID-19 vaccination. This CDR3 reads CASSPGAPYEQYF. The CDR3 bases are TGTGCCAGCAGCCCGGGGGCTCCCTACGAGCAGTACTTC.